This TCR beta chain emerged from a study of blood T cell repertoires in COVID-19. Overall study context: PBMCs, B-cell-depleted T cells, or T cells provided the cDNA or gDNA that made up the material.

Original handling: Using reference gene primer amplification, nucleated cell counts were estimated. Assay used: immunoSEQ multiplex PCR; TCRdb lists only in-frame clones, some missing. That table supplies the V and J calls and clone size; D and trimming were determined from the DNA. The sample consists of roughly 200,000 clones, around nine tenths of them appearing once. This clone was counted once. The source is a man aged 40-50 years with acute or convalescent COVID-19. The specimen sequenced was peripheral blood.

CDR3: CASTPRPGSPLHF. CDR3 DNA sequence: TGTGCCAGCACCCCCCGGCCGGGGTCACCCCTCCACTTT. The rearrangement links TRBV6-5 to TRBJ1-6; D unresolved. Trimming shortened V by 7 bases and J by 10 bases, and 14 bases separated the two germline ends. Germline V gene data show CDR1 as MNHEY and CDR2 as SVGAGI. The CDR3 has 13 amino acids.